This TCR beta chain derives from a study of blood T cells in healthy people across ages. Notes on the study in general: Older age went with lower TCR beta diversity per million T cells, in a roughly linear way. Long-lived donors exceeded aged donors in naive CD4+ cells and diversity.

The CDR3 has 14 amino acids. CDR1 DFQATT and CDR2 SNEGSKA come from the germline V gene (reference sequence). Concerning this clonotype itself: Its specificity is unknown. An end of the junction does not agree with germline; a read error may underlie this.

Primers used in a second PCR of about 7 to 12 cycles were a sample-barcoded 5' primer and a J-beta primer mix. Through a template-switch adaptor with 12 random nucleotides, each cDNA molecule received a tag. From each sample, at least 3 million paired-end reads containing CDR3 were obtained. TCRdb reanalysed the 5' RACE reads using MiXCR and keeps one entry per CDR3 protein. The sample contains some 710,000 distinct CDR3 sequences, 46% of which appear only once. The chain combines TRBV20-1 with TRBJ2-7; TRBD1 might be the D (5 bases). This TCR came from a man older than 75 in good health. The material sequenced was blood. DNA of the CDR3: TGCAGTGCTAGGACAGCTAGAGGTCGCTACGAGCAGTGCTTC. Amino acid sequence: CSARTARGRYEQCF.